The rows below give T cell receptor beta chains drawn from one sample of a study of CD8+ T cells in alopecia areata. Sequenced by immunoSEQ multiplex PCR; TCRdb stores in-frame clones only, minus some. Among about 130,000 clones, about 57% were seen once, and the ten largest hold under 5%. This material consisted of CD4+ T cells sorted from blood, taken at week 0. The source of these receptors is a human donor with alopecia areata. Each CDR3 is given with its conserved first and last residue.

v_call	cdr3_aa
TRBV29-1	CSVEKGQGENIQYF
TRBV27	CASSLEGGARVNYGYTF
TRBV29-1	CSVGRANEKLFF
TRBV19	CASSIGLAGNSGANVLTF
TRBV9	CASSVGLAGVGETQYF
TRBV5-1	CASSLGINSPLHF
TRBV6-6	CASKAGGSADTIYF
TRBV7-8	CASSSGQLLNEKLFF
TRBV7-8	CASSLETSGSQYF
TRBV27	CASSFLEQGWREKLFF
TRBV28	CASTRTSGRSYEQYF